These 29 T cell receptor beta chains originate from one sample sequenced in a study of shared clonotypes between healthy human individuals. Here immunoSEQ multiplex PCR was the method, and the copy in TCRdb shows in-frame clones only, minus some. The sample gives some 980,000 clones, about three quarters of which show up once; over 1.3% is in the top ten. What was sequenced was memory CD4+ T cells sorted from blood. Sample subset: CD45RA-negative fraction. The receptors were sampled from a man between 18 and 29 years old in good health.

This sequence joins TRBV30 and TRBJ2-6; no clear D. The CDR3 length is 17 residues. The germline gives CDR1 GTSNPN, CDR2 SVGIG (reference sequence). Trimming shortened V by 0 bases and J by 0 bases, and 12 bases separated the two germline ends. CDR3 amino acids: CAWSVDKGNSGANVLTF. The CDR3 nucleotides read TGTGCCTGGAGTGTAGACAAAGGTAACTCTGGGGCCAACGTCCTGACTTTC. Together with reference TRBV30 and TRBJ2-6, the CDR3 gives the full variable domain: SQTIHQWPATLVQPVGSPLSLECTVEGTSNPNLYWYRQAAGRGLQLLFYSVGIGQISSEVPQNLSASRPQDRQFILSSKKLLLSDSGFYLCAWSVDKGNSGANVLTFGAGSRLTVL.

The rearrangement uses TRBV30 and TRBJ2-5; 11 bases agree with TRBD2. Germline V gives CDR1 GTSNPN, CDR2 SVGIG (reference sequence). The CDR3 totals 16 residues. V trimming: 0 bases; J trimming: 5 bases; junction bases outside the gene matches: 8. The DNA for the CDR3 is TGTGCCTGGAGTGTCGGTTTTAGCGGGGGGGGTGAGACCCAGTACTTC. This encodes CAWSVGFSGGGETQYF.

The chain recombines TRBV7-5 with TRBJ2-5; the tabulated D call, TRBD1, remains unverified against the DNA. TRBV7-5 is tagged as a pseudogene. CDR3 size: 15 residues. This CDR3 reads CARSRGTGEGETQYF. The CDR3 bases are TGTGCCAGAAGCCGTGGGACAGGGGAGGGAGAGACCCAGTACTTC.

This clone was observed once. The chain has TRBV30 and TRBJ1-6, with 9 positions matching TRBD1. Germline CDR1 GTSNPN, CDR2 SVGIG (reference sequence). Trimming removed 6 bases from V and 10 bases from J; junction bases left unmatched: 10. The CDR3 sequence is 14 residues long. CDR3: CACRPGQGVSPLHF. The CDR3 coding sequence is TGTGCCTGTAGGCCGGGACAGGGTGTATCACCCCTCCACTTT. Looking up the rest from reference TRBV30 and TRBJ1-6 gives the full variable domain: SQTIHQWPATLVQPVGSPLSLECTVEGTSNPNLYWYRQAAGRGLQLLFYSVGIGQISSEVPQNLSASRPQDRQFILSSKKLLLSDSGFYLCACRPGQGVSPLHFGNGTRLTVT.

On this clone: Distinct nucleotide sequences in the sample also encode this CDR3. This sequence joins TRBV19 and TRBJ1-1, with D unclear. V lost 5 bases and J lost 1, with 11 bases in between. The CDR3 consists of 14 residues. Germline loops: CDR1 LNHDA, CDR2 SQIVND (reference sequence). CDR3 in DNA: TGTGCCAGTAGTCCTACGGGTAGGAACACTGAAGCTTTCTTT. This translates into CASSPTGRNTEAFF.

V and J are TRBV5-6 and TRBJ1-3; unclear D gene. The germline CDR1 and CDR2 sequences are SGHDT and YYEEEE. This CDR3 is 14 amino acids long. The V end was cut by 0 bases, the J end by 3 bases, with 7 bases between. The DNA of the CDR3 is TGTGCCAGCAGCTTGGACATGCGTGGAAACACCATATATTTT. This gives the protein CASSLDMRGNTIYF.

This clone occurred a few times. The chain joins TRBV30 to TRBJ1-5, with 11 positions matching TRBD1. Germline V gives CDR1 GTSNPN, CDR2 SVGIG (reference sequence). The CDR3 is made up of 16 amino acids. V dropped 1 base and J dropped 4; count of bases not matched to a gene: 6. CDR3 in amino acids: CAWSEWGQGDNQPQHF. The CDR3 coding sequence is TGTGCCTGGAGTGAGTGGGGACAGGGGGATAATCAGCCCCAGCATTTT.

The V call is TRBV18, the J call TRBJ2-7; 11 bases match TRBD2. Germline CDR1 reads KGHSH; CDR2 reads LQKENI. This CDR3 comprises 15 residues. The junction had 3 bases not matched to a gene; V was cut back by 3 bases and J by 2 bases. CDR3 in amino acids: CASSPASGGTYEQYF. The CDR3 DNA reads TGTGCCAGCTCACCGGCTAGCGGGGGGACCTACGAGCAGTACTTC.

This clone was seen more than once but under ten times. The V call is TRBV30, the J call TRBJ1-2; D gene unclear. Germline V gene sequence: CDR1 GTSNPN, CDR2 SVGIG (reference sequence). The CDR3 runs to 13 residues. V was clipped by 0 bases and J by 4 bases, with 9 bases between them. CDR3 protein: CAWSVRAAYGYTF. The CDR3 DNA is TGTGCCTGGAGTGTACGGGCAGCCTATGGCTACACCTTC.

The chain joins TRBV6-5 to TRBJ2-5; D ambiguous. The CDR3 contains 14 residues. Between the trimmed V and J ends, which lost 2 bases and 3 bases, there was a span of 10 bases. The germline V gene encodes CDR1 MNHEY and CDR2 SVGAGI. The chain's CDR3 is CASSYRGPEETQYF. CDR3 nucleotide sequence: TGTGCCAGCAGTTACCGCGGACCCGAAGAGACCCAGTACTTC.

The V call is TRBV5-6, the J call TRBJ2-2; 9 bases align to TRBD1. The CDR3 is 16 amino acids. The germline gives CDR1 SGHDT, CDR2 YYEEEE. V dropped 3 bases and J dropped 5; count of bases not matched to a gene: 8. CDR3 coding DNA: TGTGCCAGCAGCTACCCCGGGACAGGGAGGACCGGGGAGCTGTTTTTT. Protein product: CASSYPGTGRTGELFF.

This chain uses TRBV5-1 with TRBJ1-3; no firm D call. The germline V and J ends were trimmed by 4 bases and 4 bases, with 9 bases remaining between them. Germline V gene sequence: CDR1 SGHRS, CDR2 YFSETQ. The CDR3 contains 13 residues. The CDR3 nucleotides are TGCGCCAGCAGCGCAGATCTAGGAAACACCATATATTTT. This encodes CASSADLGNTIYF.

This chain joins TRBV19 and TRBJ1-2; possible D gene TRBD1, 6 bases. This CDR3 is 14 amino acids long. V dropped 6 bases and J dropped 8 bases, with 19 bases sitting between them. Per the germline V gene, CDR1 is LNHDA and CDR2 is SQIVND (reference sequence). Here the CDR3 reads CASRGTGGAGGYTF. The CDR3 DNA follows: TGTGCCAGTAGAGGTACCGGGGGGGCCGGAGGCTACACCTTC. The entire variable domain, with the rest obtained from reference TRBV19 and TRBJ1-2, is as follows: DGGITQSPKYLFRKEGQNVTLSCEQNLNHDAMYWYRQDPGQGLRLIYYSQIVNDFQKGDIAEGYSVSREKKESFPLTVTSAQKNPTAFYLCASRGTGGAGGYTFGSGTRLTVV.

This clone was picked up many times. V is TRBV2 and J is TRBJ1-1; 7 bases align to TRBD1. The V segment lost 4 bases and the J segment 8 bases; nucleotides outside the gene matches: 10. Germline V gives CDR1 SNHLY, CDR2 FYNNEI. The CDR3 contains 14 residues. The CDR3 nucleotides are TGTGCCAGCAGTGGGGGACAGTTCGGGGTCGAAGCTTTCTTT. This encodes CASSGGQFGVEAFF.

V gene TRBV5-1 combines with J gene TRBJ1-3; possible D gene TRBD1, 6 bases. Trimming cost V 4 bases and J 0 bases, with 14 bases left between them. CDR3 length: 16 amino acids. The germline CDR1 and CDR2 sequences are SGHRS and YFSETQ. Here the CDR3 reads CASSAGQRPSGNTIYF. CDR3 DNA sequence: TGCGCCAGCAGCGCCGGACAGAGACCCTCTGGAAACACCATATATTTT. Looking up the rest from reference TRBV5-1 and TRBJ1-3 gives the full variable domain: KAGVTQTPRYLIKTRGQQVTLSCSPISGHRSVSWYQQTPGQGLQFLFEYFSETQRNKGNFPGRFSGRQFSNSRSEMNVSTLELGDSALYLCASSAGQRPSGNTIYFGEGSWLTVV.

The chain links TRBV7-2 to TRBJ2-3; no clear D. Germline V gene lookup returns CDR1 SGHTA and CDR2 FQGNSA. V was shortened by 1 base and J by 2 bases, with 10 bases between the two germline ends. The CDR3 contains 15 residues. The CDR3 bases are TGTGCCAGCAGCTTAGTCTCGCAGATCACAGATACGCAGTATTTT. The encoded protein is CASSLVSQITDTQYF.

This CDR3 is CASSAGLTSTDTQYF. As DNA, the CDR3 is TGTGCCAGCAGCGCCGGGCTGACTAGCACAGATACGCAGTATTTT. The rearrangement links TRBV9 to TRBJ2-3; D is unclear. This CDR3 region has 15 residues. Trimming shortened V by 3 bases and J by 0 bases, and 11 bases separated the two germline ends. Germline-derived CDR1 and CDR2 are SGDLS and YYNGEE.

The chain is built from TRBV4-1 and TRBJ2-2; TRBD1 matches at 8 bases. Trimming at V came to 0 bases and at J to 5 bases, leaving 5 bases not matched to a gene. The CDR3 is 16 residues long. Germline values: CDR1 MGHRA, CDR2 YSYEKL. The CDR3 spells CASSQDQGARTGELFF. CDR3 DNA sequence: TGCGCCAGCAGCCAAGATCAGGGGGCGCGGACCGGGGAGCTGTTTTTT.

V and J are TRBV7-2 and TRBJ1-4; TRBD1 agrees at 9 bases. The V gene's germline CDR1 is SGHTA and CDR2 FQGNSA. This CDR3 region has 15 residues. Trimming at V came to 5 bases and at J to 5 bases, leaving 6 bases not matched to a gene. CDR3 protein: CASSPKTGGNEKLFF. As DNA, the CDR3 is TGTGCCAGCAGCCCCAAGACAGGGGGAAATGAAAAACTGTTTTTT.

This clone was seen only a few times. The J gene is TRBJ1-5, the V gene TRBV7-2; no firm D call. Germline CDR1 is SGHTA and CDR2 is FQGNSA. There are 12 residues in the CDR3. The ends were cut back, 3 bases at V and 7 bases at J, with 7 bases in the middle. As DNA, the CDR3 is TGTGCCAGCAGCTTTCTTGACCAGCCCCAGCATTTT. As protein: CASSFLDQPQHF. The whole variable domain, filled in from reference TRBV7-2 and TRBJ1-5, reads GAGVSQSPSNKVTEKGKDVELRCDPISGHTALYWYRQSLGQGLEFLIYFQGNSAPDKSGLPSDRFSAERTGGSVSTLTIQRTQQEDSAVYLCASSFLDQPQHFGDGTRLSIL.

The chain combines TRBV6-4 with TRBJ2-2; tentatively, D is TRBD2 (6 bases). Germline CDR1 is MRHNA and CDR2 is SNTAGT. V was trimmed by 3 bases and J by 6 bases, leaving 11 bases between them. The length of the CDR3 is 14 residues. CDR3 in DNA: TGTGCCAGCAGTGAAGAAGCTAGCGCCGGGGAGCTGTTTTTT. It codes for CASSEEASAGELFF.

The J gene is TRBJ1-2, the V gene TRBV7-9; tentatively, D is TRBD1 (5 bases). Germline V gene data show CDR1 as SEHNR and CDR2 as FQNEAQ (reference sequence). This CDR3 has 15 residues. V shed 3 bases and J shed 3 bases, with 14 bases lying between them. The CDR3 spells CASSFTGARDYGYTF. As DNA, the CDR3 is TGTGCCAGCAGCTTCACAGGCGCGCGGGACTATGGCTACACCTTC.

This clone was observed many times. The rearrangement joins TRBV28 to TRBJ2-3; D is undetermined. This CDR3 is 14 amino acids long. Deletions cut 7 bases from V and 5 bases from J, with 16 bases between. CDR1 is MDHEN and CDR2 is SYDVKM in the germline V gene. CDR3 nucleotides: TGTGCCAGCAAAAAGGACCACCTCGTAGATACGCAGTATTTT. Translation: CASKKDHLVDTQYF. Based on the CDR3 plus reference TRBV28 and TRBJ2-3, the full variable domain is DVKVTQSSRYLVKRTGEKVFLECVQDMDHENMFWYRQDPGLGLRLIYFSYDVKMKEKGDIPEGYSVSREKKERFSLILESASTNQTSMYLCASKKDHLVDTQYFGPGTRLTVL.

This chain connects TRBV4-1 to TRBJ2-7; D may be TRBD1 (5 bases). Looked up from germline, CDR1 is MGHRA and CDR2 is YSYEKL. V gave up 0 bases and J gave up 0 bases, with 15 bases separating them. CDR3 length equals 17 residues. The CDR3 DNA sequence: TGCGCCAGCAGCCAAGATGGCGACAGTGCTAGCTCCTACGAGCAGTACTTC. This translates into CASSQDGDSASSYEQYF.

This clone occurred a few times. This chain's CDR3 is CASSNGRYGYTF. The CDR3 region has the DNA TGTGCCAGCAGCAACGGACGGTATGGCTACACCTTC. The chain joins TRBV28 to TRBJ1-2; D remains ambiguous. Trimming stripped 6 bases from V and 5 bases from J, with 10 bases between. The CDR3 runs 12 residues. CDR1 MDHEN and CDR2 SYDVKM come from the germline V gene.

This clone has a single count. This chain uses TRBV18 with TRBJ1-4; 10 bases agree with TRBD1. The CDR3 extends over 15 amino acids. V was clipped by 3 bases and J by 5 bases; unmatched bases: 3. Germline CDR1 and CDR2: KGHSH and LQKENI. The CDR3 loop reads CASSPETGGNEKLFF. The CDR3 bases are TGTGCCAGCTCACCTGAGACAGGGGGCAATGAAAAACTGTTTTTT.

The chain carries TRBV10-2 and TRBJ2-2; D uncertain. The CDR3 runs 15 residues. The germline V gene encodes CDR1 WSHSY and CDR2 SAAADI. V was clipped by 6 bases and J by 4 bases, with 15 bases between them. CDR3: CASRGTGSGTGELFF. The CDR3 DNA is TGCGCCAGCAGGGGAACCGGGTCAGGCACCGGGGAGCTGTTTTTT.

V usage is TRBV5-6 and J usage is TRBJ1-2; D gene unclear. V lost 1 base to trimming and J lost 4 bases, with 11 bases between them. The germline CDR1 and CDR2 sequences are SGHDT and YYEEEE. The CDR3 length is 14 residues. The CDR3: CASSLSGRFYGYTF. As DNA, the CDR3 is TGTGCCAGCAGCTTGTCAGGACGGTTCTATGGCTACACCTTC.

The CDR3 here is CASSLGGQGAGYGYTF. The CDR3 nucleotides read TGTGCCAGCAGCTTAGGAGGACAGGGGGCAGGATATGGCTACACCTTC. The chain has TRBV7-8 and TRBJ1-2; TRBD1 aligns across 11 bases. The CDR3 is 16 residues long. The V segment lost 1 base and the J segment 5 bases; nucleotides outside the gene matches: 6. Germline V lookup: CDR1 SGHVS, CDR2 FQNEAQ.